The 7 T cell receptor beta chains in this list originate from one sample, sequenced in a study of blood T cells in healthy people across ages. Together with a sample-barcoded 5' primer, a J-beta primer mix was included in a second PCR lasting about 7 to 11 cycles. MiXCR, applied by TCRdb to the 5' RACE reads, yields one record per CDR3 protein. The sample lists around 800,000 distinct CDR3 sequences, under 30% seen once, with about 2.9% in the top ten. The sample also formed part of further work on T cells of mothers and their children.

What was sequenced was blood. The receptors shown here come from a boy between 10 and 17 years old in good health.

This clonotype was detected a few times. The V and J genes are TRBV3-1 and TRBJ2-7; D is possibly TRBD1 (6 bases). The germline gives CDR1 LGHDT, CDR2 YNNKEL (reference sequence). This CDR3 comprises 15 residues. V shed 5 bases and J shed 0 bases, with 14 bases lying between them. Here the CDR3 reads CASSDGQPTSYEQYF. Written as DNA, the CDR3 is TGTGCCAGCAGCGATGGACAGCCCACCTCCTACGAGCAGTACTTC.

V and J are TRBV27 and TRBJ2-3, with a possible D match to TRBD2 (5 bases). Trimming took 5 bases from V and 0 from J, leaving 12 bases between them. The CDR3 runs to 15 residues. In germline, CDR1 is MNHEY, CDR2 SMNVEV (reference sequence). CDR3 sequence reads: CASSPRDASTDTQYF. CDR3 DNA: TGTGCCAGCAGTCCCCGGGATGCTAGCACAGATACGCAGTATTTT.

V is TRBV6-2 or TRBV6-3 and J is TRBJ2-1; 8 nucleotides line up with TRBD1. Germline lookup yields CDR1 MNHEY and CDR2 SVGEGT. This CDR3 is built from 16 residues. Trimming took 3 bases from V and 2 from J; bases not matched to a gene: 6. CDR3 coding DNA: TGTGCCAGCAGTTATACCGGACAGGGCACCTACAATGAGCAGTTCTTC. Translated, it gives CASSYTGQGTYNEQFF.

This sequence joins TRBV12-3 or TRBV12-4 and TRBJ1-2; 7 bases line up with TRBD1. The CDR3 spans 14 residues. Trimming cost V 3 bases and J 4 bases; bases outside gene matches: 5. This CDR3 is CASSFKGAVYGYTF. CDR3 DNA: TGTGCCAGCAGTTTTAAGGGGGCTGTCTATGGCTACACCTTC.

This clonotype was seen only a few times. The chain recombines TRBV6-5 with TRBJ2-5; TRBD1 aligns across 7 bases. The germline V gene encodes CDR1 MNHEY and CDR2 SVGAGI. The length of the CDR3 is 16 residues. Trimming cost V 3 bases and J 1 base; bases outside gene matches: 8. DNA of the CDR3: TGTGCCAGCAGTTATGGGACAGCGCCCACCCAAGAGACCCAGTACTTC. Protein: CASSYGTAPTQETQYF.

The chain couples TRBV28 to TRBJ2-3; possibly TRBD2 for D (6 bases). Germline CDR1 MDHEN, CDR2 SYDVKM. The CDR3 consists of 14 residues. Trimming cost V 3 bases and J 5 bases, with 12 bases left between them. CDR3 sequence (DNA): TGTGCCAGCAGTTTTGGAGGGGCCAAAGATACGCAGTATTTT. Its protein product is CASSFGGAKDTQYF.

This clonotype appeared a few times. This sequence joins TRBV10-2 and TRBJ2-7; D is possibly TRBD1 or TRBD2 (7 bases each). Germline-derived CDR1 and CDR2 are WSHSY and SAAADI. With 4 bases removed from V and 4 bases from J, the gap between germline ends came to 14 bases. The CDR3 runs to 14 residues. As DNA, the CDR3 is TGCGCCAGCAGTGGGTCAGGGGGAGGGTACGAGCAGTACTTC. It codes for CASSGSGGGYEQYF.